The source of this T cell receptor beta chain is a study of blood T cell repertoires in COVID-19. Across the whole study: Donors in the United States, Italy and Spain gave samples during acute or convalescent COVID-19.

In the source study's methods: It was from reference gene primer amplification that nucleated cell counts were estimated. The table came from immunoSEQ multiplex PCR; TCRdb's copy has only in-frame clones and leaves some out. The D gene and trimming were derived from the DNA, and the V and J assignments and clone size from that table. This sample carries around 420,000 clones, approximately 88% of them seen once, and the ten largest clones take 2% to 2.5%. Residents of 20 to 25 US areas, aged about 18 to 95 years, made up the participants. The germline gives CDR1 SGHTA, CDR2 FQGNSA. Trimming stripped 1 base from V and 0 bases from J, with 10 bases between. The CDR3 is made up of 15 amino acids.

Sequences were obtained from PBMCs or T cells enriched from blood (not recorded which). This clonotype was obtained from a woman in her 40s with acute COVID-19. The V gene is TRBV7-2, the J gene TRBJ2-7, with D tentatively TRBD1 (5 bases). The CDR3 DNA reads TGTGCCAGCAGCTTAGTGGCAGGGTCCTCCTACGAGCAGTACTTC. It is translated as CASSLVAGSSYEQYF.